This passage covers 6 T cell receptor beta chains from one sample sequenced in a study of Graves' ophthalmopathy and Graves' hyperthyroidism. Transcripts of RNA were the source for amplifying TCR beta CDR3 regions. HTBI primers served in a first-round RT-PCR, which a second-round multiplex PCR followed. TCRdb re-called the multiplex PCR reads through MiXCR, storing one row per CDR3 protein. This table has around 1.1 million distinct CDR3 sequences, about two fifths appearing once. Sequencing was performed on peripheral blood or thyroid tissue (not recorded which). Receptor source: an adult man with Graves' hyperthyroidism.

The table lists this clonotype with a count of one. The chain is built from TRBV7-9 and TRBJ1-4; tentatively, D is TRBD1 (5 bases). Trimming removed 2 bases from V and 5 bases from J, with 12 bases in between. CDR1 SEHNR and CDR2 FQNEAQ come from the germline V gene (reference sequence). The CDR3 has 15 amino acids. CDR3 in amino acids: CASSLLGHLNEKLFF. The CDR3 nucleotides read TGTGCCAGCAGCTTACTTGGACACCTGAATGAAAAACTGTTTTTT.

This clonotype has a single count. The rearrangement joins TRBV2 to TRBJ2-7; 9 nucleotides line up with TRBD2. The CDR3 is made up of 12 amino acids. With 8 bases clipped from V and 5 bases from J, the junction kept 4 bases outside the gene matches. Germline CDR1 is SNHLY and CDR2 is FYNNEI. CDR3 sequence (DNA): TGTGCCAGCTTAGCGGGAGAACACGAGCAGTACTTC. Translating it yields CASLAGEHEQYF.

This chain uses TRBV25-1 with TRBJ2-6; D is possibly TRBD2 (6 bases). Germline CDR1 and CDR2: MGHDK and SYGVNS. Trimming took 1 base from V and 4 from J, leaving 11 bases between them. The CDR3 covers 16 residues. The CDR3 loop reads CASSEFPGVGANVLTF. The DNA for the CDR3 is TGTGCCAGCAGTGAATTCCCGGGGGTAGGGGCCAACGTCCTGACTTTC.

This clonotype was observed many times. This sequence joins TRBV29-1 and TRBJ2-7; 9 bases are shared with TRBD1. The germline V gene encodes CDR1 SQVTM and CDR2 ANQGSEA. The CDR3 loop spans 13 amino acids. Losses at the gene ends were 6 bases for V and 6 bases for J; bases not matched to a gene: 9. CDR3 loop: CSVAPGQGFEQYF. The CDR3 DNA is TGCAGCGTAGCCCCGGGACAGGGTTTCGAGCAGTACTTC.

The chain joins TRBV5-6 to TRBJ2-7; 9 bases fit TRBD2. Trimming removed 5 bases from V and 5 bases from J; junction bases left unmatched: 11. CDR1 and CDR2 from the germline V gene are SGHDT and YYEEEE. This CDR3 spans 15 amino acids. The CDR3 region is CASSRPGLAVDEQYF. CDR3 bases: TGTGCCAGCAGTCGACCGGGACTAGCCGTCGACGAGCAGTACTTC. The entire variable domain, with the rest obtained from reference TRBV5-6 and TRBJ2-7, is as follows: DAGVTQSPTHLIKTRGQQVTLRCSPKSGHDTVSWYQQALGQGPQFIFQYYEEEERQRGNFPDRFSGHQFPNYSSELNVNALLLGDSALYLCASSRPGLAVDEQYFGPGTRLTVT.

V is TRBV7-8 and J is TRBJ2-7; D is possibly TRBD2 (6 bases). V lost 1 base to trimming and J lost 3 bases, with 10 bases between them. This CDR3 contains 14 residues. Germline V gives CDR1 SGHVS, CDR2 FQNEAQ. The CDR3 nucleotides read TGTGCCAGCAGCTTAGGGGCGGGGAACTACGAGCAGTACTTC. It encodes CASSLGAGNYEQYF.